The clone carrying this TCR beta chain was observed a handful of times. What it recognizes is unknown. V lost 4 bases, J lost 0 bases, and 6 bases stayed unmatched. This CDR3 contains 16 residues. The germline V gene has CDR1 SGHRS and CDR2 YFSETQ. PCR amplification relied on 60 Vbeta primers (plus 13 Jbeta primers). The data were produced by immunoSEQ multiplex PCR, yet TCRdb's version contains in-frame clones alone and is incomplete. The sample consists of around 180,000 clones, 80% to 85% of them appearing once. The data derive from a study of cytomegalovirus exposure and HLA in healthy donors. Findings of the study overall: The authors later found HLA-associated TCR beta chains more clonally expanded than equally common others.

The rearrangement joins TRBV5-1 to TRBJ1-3; 8 nucleotides agree with TRBD1. This clonotype was sampled from a woman between 18 and 29 years old in good health and CMV-seropositive. The sequencing sample was made of PBMCs. CDR3 nucleotide sequence: TGCGCCAGCAGCCCCACGGACAGGGTCTCTGGAAACACCATATATTTT. Translation gives CASSPTDRVSGNTIYF. Full variable domain (missing parts from reference TRBV5-1 and TRBJ1-3): KAGVTQTPRYLIKTRGQQVTLSCSPISGHRSVSWYQQTPGQGLQFLFEYFSETQRNKGNFPGRFSGRQFSNSRSEMNVSTLELGDSALYLCASSPTDRVSGNTIYFGEGSWLTVV.